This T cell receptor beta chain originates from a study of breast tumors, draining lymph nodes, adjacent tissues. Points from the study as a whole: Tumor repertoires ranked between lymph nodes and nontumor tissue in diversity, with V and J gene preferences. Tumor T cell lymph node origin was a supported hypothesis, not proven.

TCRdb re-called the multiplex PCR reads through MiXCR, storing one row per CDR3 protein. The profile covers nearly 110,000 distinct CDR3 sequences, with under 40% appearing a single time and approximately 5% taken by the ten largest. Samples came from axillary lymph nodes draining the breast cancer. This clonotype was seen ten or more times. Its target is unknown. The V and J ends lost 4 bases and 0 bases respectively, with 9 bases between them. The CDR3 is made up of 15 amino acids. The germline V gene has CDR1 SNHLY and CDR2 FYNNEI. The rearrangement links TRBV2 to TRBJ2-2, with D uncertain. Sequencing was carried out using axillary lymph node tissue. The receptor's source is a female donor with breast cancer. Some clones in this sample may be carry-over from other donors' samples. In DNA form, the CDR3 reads TGTGCCAGCAGTGGATCTAGATCGAACACCGGGGAGCTGTTTTTT. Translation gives CASSGSRSNTGELFF.